This record concerns one T cell receptor beta chain sequence. Its antigen is unknown. The CDR3 consists of 15 residues. V lost 3 bases and J lost 1, with 13 bases in between. Germline lookup yields CDR1 SGHVS and CDR2 FQNEAQ. This specimen comes from a study of CD8 T cells in ankylosing spondylitis. General study points: Reportedly, significant enrichment of disease-linked clones occurred in matched ankylosing spondylitis synovial fluid. Existing reports had already noted some motif variants in reactive arthritis synovial fluid and blood. Disease-linked clones were found to be CD8+ and relatively rare in peripheral blood. For ankylosing spondylitis blood, a TCR beta motif of several highly homologous variants appeared characteristic.

Making use of molecular barcodes, quantitative 5'-RACE generated TCR beta libraries. TCRdb ran MiXCR on the 5' RACE reads and lists one entry per CDR3 protein. The table shows about 840,000 distinct CDR3 sequences, with 12% occurring only once. Material for sequencing was blood, either unsorted or a sorted T cell fraction (not recorded which). The genes are TRBV7-8 and TRBJ2-7; D possibly matches TRBD1 or TRBD2 (5 bases each). The receptor was isolated from a male donor with ankylosing spondylitis. The CDR3 loop reads CASSLAGTISYEQYF. DNA for the CDR3: TGTGCCAGCAGCTTGGCCGGGACGATATCCTACGAGCAGTACTTC.